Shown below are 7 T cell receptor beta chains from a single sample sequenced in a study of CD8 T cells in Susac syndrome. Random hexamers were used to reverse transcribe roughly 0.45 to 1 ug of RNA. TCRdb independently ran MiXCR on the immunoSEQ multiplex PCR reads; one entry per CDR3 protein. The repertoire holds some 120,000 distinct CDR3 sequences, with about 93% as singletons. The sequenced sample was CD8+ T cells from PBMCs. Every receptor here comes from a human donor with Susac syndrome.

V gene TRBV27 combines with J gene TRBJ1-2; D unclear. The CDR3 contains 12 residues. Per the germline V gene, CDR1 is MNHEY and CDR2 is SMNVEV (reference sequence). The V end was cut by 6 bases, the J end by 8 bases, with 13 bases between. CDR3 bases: TGTGCCAGCAGGCATGTGGGGAAGGGCTACACCTTC. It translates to CASRHVGKGYTF.

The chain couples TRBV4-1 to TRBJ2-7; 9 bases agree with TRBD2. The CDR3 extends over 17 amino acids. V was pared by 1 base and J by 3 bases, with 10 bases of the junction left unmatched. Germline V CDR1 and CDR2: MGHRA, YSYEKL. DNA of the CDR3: TGCGCCAGCAGCCAAGTGAATGCGGGGGGGATGGGCTACGAGCAGTACTTC. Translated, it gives CASSQVNAGGMGYEQYF.

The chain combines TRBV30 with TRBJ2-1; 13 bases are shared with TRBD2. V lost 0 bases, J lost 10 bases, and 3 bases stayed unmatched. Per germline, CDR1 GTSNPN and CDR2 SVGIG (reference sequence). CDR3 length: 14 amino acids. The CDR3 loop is CAWSVLAGGREQFF. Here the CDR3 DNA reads TGTGCCTGGAGTGTACTAGCGGGGGGGAGAGAGCAGTTCTTC.

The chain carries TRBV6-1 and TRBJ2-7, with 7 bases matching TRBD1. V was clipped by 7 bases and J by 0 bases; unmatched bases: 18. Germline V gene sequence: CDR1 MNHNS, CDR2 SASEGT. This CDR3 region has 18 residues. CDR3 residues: CASTERGHRLRGSYEQYF. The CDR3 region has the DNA TGTGCCAGCACCGAAAGGGGGCACCGACTCAGGGGCTCCTACGAGCAGTACTTC.

CDR3 DNA sequence: TGCAGCGTTGAGCGGAGGGGCAGAGAGACCCAGTACTTC. It encodes CSVERRGRETQYF. The chain recombines TRBV29-1 with TRBJ2-5; weak D call: TRBD2 (6 bases). V dropped 3 bases and J dropped 4 bases, with 12 bases sitting between them. Germline CDR1 is SQVTM and CDR2 is ANQGSEA. This CDR3 comprises 13 residues.

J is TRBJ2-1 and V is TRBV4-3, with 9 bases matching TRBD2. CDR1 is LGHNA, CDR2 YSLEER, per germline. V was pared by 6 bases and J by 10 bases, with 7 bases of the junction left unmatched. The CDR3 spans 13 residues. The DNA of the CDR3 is TGCGCCAGCAGTATGCGGGAGGGGGTAGAGCAGTTCTTC. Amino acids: CASSMREGVEQFF.

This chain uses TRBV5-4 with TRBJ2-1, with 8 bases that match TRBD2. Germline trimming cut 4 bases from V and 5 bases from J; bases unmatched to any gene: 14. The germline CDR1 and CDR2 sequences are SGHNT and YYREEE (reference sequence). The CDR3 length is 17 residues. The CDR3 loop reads CASSTGINGGVDNEQFF. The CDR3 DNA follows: TGTGCCAGCAGCACGGGTATTAACGGGGGGGTAGACAATGAGCAGTTCTTC.